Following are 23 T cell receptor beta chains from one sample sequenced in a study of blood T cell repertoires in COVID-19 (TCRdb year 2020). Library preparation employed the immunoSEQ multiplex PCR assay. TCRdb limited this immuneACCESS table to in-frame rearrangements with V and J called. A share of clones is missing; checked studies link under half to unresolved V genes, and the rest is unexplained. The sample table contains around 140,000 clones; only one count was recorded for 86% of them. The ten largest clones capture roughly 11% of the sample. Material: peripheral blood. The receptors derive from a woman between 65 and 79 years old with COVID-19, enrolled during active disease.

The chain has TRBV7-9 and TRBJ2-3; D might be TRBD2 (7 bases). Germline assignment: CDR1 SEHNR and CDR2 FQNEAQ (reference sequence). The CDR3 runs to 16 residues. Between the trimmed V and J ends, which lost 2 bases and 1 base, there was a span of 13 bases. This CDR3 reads CASSLLGGGGTDTQYF. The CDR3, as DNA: TGTGCCAGCAGCTTACTGGGGGGGGGCGGCACAGATACGCAGTATTTT.

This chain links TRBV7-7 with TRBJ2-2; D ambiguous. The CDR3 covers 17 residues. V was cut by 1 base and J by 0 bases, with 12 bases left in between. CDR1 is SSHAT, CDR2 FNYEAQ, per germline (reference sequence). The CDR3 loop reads CASSLVGGGANTGELFF. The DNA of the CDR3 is TGTGCCAGCAGCTTAGTCGGTGGCGGCGCGAACACCGGGGAGCTGTTTTTT.

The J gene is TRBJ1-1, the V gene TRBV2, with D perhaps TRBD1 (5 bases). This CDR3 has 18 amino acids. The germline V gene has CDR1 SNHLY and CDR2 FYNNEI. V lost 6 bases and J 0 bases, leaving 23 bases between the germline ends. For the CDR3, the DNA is TGTGCCAGCAGGTCAGACCAAATGACAGAACCCATGAACACTGAAGCTTTCTTT. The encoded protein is CASRSDQMTEPMNTEAFF.

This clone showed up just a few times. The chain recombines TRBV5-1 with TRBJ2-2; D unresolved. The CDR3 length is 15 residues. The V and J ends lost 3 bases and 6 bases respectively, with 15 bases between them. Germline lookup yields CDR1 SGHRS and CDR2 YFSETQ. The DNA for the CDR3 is TGCGCCAGCAGCTCCCTAAGTAGTAACTCCGGGGAGCTGTTTTTT. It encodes CASSSLSSNSGELFF.

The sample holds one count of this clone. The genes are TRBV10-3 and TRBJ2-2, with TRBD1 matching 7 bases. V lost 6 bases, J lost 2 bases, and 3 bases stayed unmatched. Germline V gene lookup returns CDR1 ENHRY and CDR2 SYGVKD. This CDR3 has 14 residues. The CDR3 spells CAISRQGNTGELFF. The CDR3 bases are TGTGCCATCAGCCGACAGGGTAACACCGGGGAGCTGTTTTTT.

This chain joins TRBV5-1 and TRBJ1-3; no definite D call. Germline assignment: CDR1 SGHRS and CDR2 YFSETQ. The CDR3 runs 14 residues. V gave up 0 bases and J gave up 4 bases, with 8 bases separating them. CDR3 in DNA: TGCGCCAGCAGCTTGGCGGGTTACGGAAACACCATATATTTT. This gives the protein CASSLAGYGNTIYF.

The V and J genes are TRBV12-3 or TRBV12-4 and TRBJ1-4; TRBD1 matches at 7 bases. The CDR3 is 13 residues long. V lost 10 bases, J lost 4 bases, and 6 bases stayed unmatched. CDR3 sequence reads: CATAGQLNEKLFF. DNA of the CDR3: TGTGCCACCGCGGGACAGCTTAATGAAAAACTGTTTTTT.

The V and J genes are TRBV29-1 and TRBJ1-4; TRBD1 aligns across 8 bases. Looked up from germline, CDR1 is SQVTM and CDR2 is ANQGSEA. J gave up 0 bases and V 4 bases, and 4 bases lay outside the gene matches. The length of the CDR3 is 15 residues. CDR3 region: CSVAGTGATNEKLFF. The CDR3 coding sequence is TGCAGCGTTGCCGGGACAGGCGCAACTAATGAAAAACTGTTTTTT.

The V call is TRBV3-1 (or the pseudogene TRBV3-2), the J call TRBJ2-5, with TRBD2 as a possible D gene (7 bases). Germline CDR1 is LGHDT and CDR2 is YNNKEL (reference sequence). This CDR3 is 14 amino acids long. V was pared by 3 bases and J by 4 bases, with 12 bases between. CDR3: CASSQPRGRETQYF. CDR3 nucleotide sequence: TGTGCCAGCAGCCAGCCGCGGGGGCGAGAGACCCAGTACTTC.

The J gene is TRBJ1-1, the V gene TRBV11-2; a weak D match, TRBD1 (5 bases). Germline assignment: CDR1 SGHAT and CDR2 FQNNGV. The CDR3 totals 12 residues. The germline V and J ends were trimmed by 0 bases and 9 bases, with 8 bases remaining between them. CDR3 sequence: CASSLDRGKAFF. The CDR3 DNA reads TGTGCCAGCAGCTTAGACCGGGGGAAAGCTTTCTTT.

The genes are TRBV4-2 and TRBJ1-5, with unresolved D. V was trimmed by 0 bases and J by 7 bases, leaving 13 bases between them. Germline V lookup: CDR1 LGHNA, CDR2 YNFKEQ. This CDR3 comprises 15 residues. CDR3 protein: CASSQEWQTPQPQHF. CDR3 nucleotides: TGTGCCAGCAGCCAAGAGTGGCAAACGCCCCAGCCCCAGCATTTT.

The CDR3 is CASSGTGGYEQYF. CDR3 bases: TGTGCCAGCAGTGGGACAGGGGGCTACGAGCAGTACTTC. The chain combines TRBV2 with TRBJ2-7; TRBD1 matches at 10 bases. The CDR3 length is 13 residues. CDR1 and CDR2 (germline): SNHLY, FYNNEI. Unmatched junction bases numbered 0, after V lost 4 bases and J lost 3 bases.

CDR3 loop: CASSQGDRSNQPQHF. CDR3 DNA: TGTGCCAGCAGCCAGGGGGACAGGTCCAATCAGCCCCAGCATTTT. The chain has TRBV3-1 (or the pseudogene TRBV3-2) and TRBJ1-5; 8 nucleotides agree with TRBD1. Germline V lookup: CDR1 LGHDT, CDR2 YNNKEL (reference sequence). V trimming: 3 bases; J trimming: 3 bases; junction bases outside the gene matches: 4. This CDR3 contains 15 residues.

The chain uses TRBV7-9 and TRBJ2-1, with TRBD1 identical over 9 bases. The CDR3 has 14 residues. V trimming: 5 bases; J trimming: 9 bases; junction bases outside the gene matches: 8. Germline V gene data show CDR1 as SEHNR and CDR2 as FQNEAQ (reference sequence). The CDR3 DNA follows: TGTGCCAGCAGCGGGACAGGGAACAGGGGTGAGCAGTTCTTC. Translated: CASSGTGNRGEQFF.

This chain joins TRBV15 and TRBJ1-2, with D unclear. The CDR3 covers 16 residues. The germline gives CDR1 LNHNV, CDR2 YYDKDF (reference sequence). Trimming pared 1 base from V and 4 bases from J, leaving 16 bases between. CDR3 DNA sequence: TGTGCCACCAGCAGAGGCAGTCCTGGCGCTAGCTATGGCTACACCTTC. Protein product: CATSRGSPGASYGYTF.

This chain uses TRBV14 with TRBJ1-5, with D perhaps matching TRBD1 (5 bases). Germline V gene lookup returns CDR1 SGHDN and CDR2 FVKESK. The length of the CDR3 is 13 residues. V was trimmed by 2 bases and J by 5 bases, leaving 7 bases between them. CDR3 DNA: TGTGCCAGCAGCCAATCCAGGGATCAGCCCCAGCATTTT. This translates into CASSQSRDQPQHF.

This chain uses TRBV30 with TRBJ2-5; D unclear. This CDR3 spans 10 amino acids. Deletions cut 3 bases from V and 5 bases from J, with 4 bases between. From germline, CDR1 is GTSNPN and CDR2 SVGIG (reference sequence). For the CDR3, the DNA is TGTGCCTGGAGCCGTGAGACCCAGTACTTC. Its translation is CAWSRETQYF.

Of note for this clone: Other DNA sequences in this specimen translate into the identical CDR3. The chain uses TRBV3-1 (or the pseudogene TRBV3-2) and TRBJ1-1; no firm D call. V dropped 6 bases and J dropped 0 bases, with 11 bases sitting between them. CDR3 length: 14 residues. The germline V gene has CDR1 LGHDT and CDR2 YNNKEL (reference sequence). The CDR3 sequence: CASRSDRVNTEAFF. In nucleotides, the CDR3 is TGTGCCAGCAGAAGCGATCGGGTGAACACTGAAGCTTTCTTT.

DNA of the CDR3: TGCGCCAGCAGCTTGTCGGTAGCTAATTCACCCCTCCACTTT. It translates to CASSLSVANSPLHF. This chain uses TRBV5-1 with TRBJ1-6; D remains unclear. The CDR3 is made up of 14 amino acids. Germline V gene sequence: CDR1 SGHRS, CDR2 YFSETQ. Trimming left V 1 base short and J 6 bases short, with 8 bases between.

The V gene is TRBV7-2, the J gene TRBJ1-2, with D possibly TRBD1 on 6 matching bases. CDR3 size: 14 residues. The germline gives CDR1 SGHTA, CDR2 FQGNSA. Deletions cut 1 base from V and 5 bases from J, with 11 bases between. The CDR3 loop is CASSLGTVAYGYTF. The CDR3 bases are TGTGCCAGCAGCTTAGGGACAGTCGCTTATGGCTACACCTTC.

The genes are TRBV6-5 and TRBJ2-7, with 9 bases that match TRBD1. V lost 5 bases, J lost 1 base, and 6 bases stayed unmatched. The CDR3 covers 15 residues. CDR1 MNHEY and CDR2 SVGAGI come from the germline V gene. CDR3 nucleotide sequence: TGTGCCAGCAGTAAGGGACAGGGAGGGTCCTACGAGCAGTACTTC. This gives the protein CASSKGQGGSYEQYF.

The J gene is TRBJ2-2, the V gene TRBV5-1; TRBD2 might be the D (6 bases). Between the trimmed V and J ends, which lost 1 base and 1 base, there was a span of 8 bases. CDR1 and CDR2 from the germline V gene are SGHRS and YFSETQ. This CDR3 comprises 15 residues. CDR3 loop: CASSLFSGNTGELFF. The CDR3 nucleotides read TGCGCCAGCAGCTTGTTTAGCGGGAACACCGGGGAGCTGTTTTTT.

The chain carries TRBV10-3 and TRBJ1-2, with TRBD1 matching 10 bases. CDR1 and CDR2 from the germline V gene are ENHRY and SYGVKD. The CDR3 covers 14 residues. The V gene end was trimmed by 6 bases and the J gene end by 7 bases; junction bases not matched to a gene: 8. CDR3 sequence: CAISAGTGDGGYTF. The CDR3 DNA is TGTGCCATCAGCGCCGGGACAGGGGACGGTGGCTACACCTTC.